This TCR beta chain was identified during a study of blood T cell repertoires in COVID-19. Looking at the study overall: Sites in the United States, Italy and Spain provided acute and convalescent COVID-19 samples. PBMCs, B-cell-depleted T cells, or T cells were the source of the cDNA or gDNA that made up the material.

In the study's own analysis: Reference gene primers were amplified, and this amplification served to estimate nucleated cell counts. Assay used: immunoSEQ multiplex PCR; TCRdb lists only in-frame clones, some missing. V, J and clone size reflect that table, while D and trimming were determined from the DNA. The repertoire consists of 230,000 or so clones, with roughly nine tenths occurring once and the leading ten covering 3.5% to 5%. CDR1 LNHDA and CDR2 SQIVND come from the germline V gene (reference sequence). CDR3 length equals 15 residues. The V and J ends lost 5 bases and 7 bases, in that order; junction bases with no gene match: 10.

Specimen: peripheral blood. The clonotype comes from a woman aged 40 to 50 who had recovered from COVID-19. V is TRBV19 and J is TRBJ1-5, with 8 bases fitting TRBD1. The CDR3, as DNA: TGTGCCAGTAGTCAGACAGGGGATCGGTACCAGCCCCAGCATTTT. It codes for CASSQTGDRYQPQHF.